These 18 T cell receptor beta chains share one sample of origin, sequenced in a study of blood T cell repertoires in COVID-19. Using immunoSEQ multiplex PCR, the repertoire was profiled, and TCRdb retains in-frame clones only, with some absent. The sample carries hundreds of thousands of clones, 82% recorded once. Sequencing was carried out using peripheral blood. Source of these receptors: a woman aged 55 to 70 with active or convalescent COVID-19.

This sequence joins TRBV5-1 and TRBJ2-3; maybe TRBD2 (5 bases). CDR3 length: 16 residues. V lost 0 bases, J lost 4 bases, and 15 bases lay in between. Germline values: CDR1 SGHRS, CDR2 YFSETQ. CDR3: CASSLGLAKWADTQYF. CDR3 in DNA: TGCGCCAGCAGCTTGGGGCTAGCAAAATGGGCAGATACGCAGTATTTT.

In its sample, this clone was seen a few times. The chain joins TRBV20-1 to TRBJ1-1, with D maybe TRBD1 (6 bases). The CDR3 runs to 12 residues. Germline loops: CDR1 DFQATT, CDR2 SNEGSKA (reference sequence). V lost 3 bases and J 10 bases, leaving 15 bases between the germline ends. The CDR3 is CSASAWTEGAFF. The CDR3 DNA follows: TGCAGTGCTAGTGCCTGGACAGAGGGAGCTTTCTTT.

V usage is TRBV7-9 and J usage is TRBJ1-6; D gene ambiguous. This CDR3 contains 14 residues. Germline-derived CDR1 and CDR2 are SEHNR and FQNEAQ (reference sequence). V lost 2 bases, J lost 8 bases, and 10 bases lay in between. The CDR3 nucleotides are TGTGCCAGCAGCTTACCGGGAGTCTATTCACCCCTCCACTTT. Its translation is CASSLPGVYSPLHF.

This rearrangement joins TRBV27 to TRBJ2-7; D might be TRBD1 (6 bases). Germline V gene data show CDR1 as MNHEY and CDR2 as SMNVEV (reference sequence). With 2 bases removed from V and 3 bases from J, the gap between germline ends came to 20 bases. The CDR3 runs to 17 residues. CDR3 in amino acids: CASSLEGGRTRGYEQYF. For the CDR3, the DNA is TGTGCCAGCAGTTTAGAAGGGGGTAGAACTAGAGGCTACGAGCAGTACTTC.

The CDR3 loop reads CAWSSKGARNQPQHF. The CDR3 DNA is TGTGCCTGGAGTTCAAAGGGGGCCCGCAATCAGCCCCAGCATTTT. The chain uses TRBV30 and TRBJ1-5; TRBD1 agrees at 7 bases. CDR1 is GTSNPN and CDR2 is SVGIG in the germline V gene (reference sequence). The V gene end was trimmed by 2 bases and the J gene end by 2 bases; junction bases not matched to a gene: 6. The CDR3 covers 15 residues.

The rearrangement links TRBV5-5 to TRBJ1-1; 12 bases line up with TRBD1. Germline CDR1 and CDR2: SGHKS and YYEKEE (reference sequence). This CDR3 contains 19 residues. J lost 0 bases, V lost 2 bases, and 11 bases had no gene match. CDR3: CASSFIRGTGGLMNTEAFF. CDR3 sequence (DNA): TGTGCCAGCAGCTTTATCAGGGGGACAGGGGGCCTCATGAACACTGAAGCTTTCTTT.

The chain links TRBV5-1 to TRBJ2-2; 7 nucleotides line up with TRBD2. The V and J ends lost 4 bases and 2 bases, in that order; junction bases with no gene match: 11. Germline V gene lookup returns CDR1 SGHRS and CDR2 YFSETQ. The CDR3 totals 17 residues. DNA for the CDR3: TGCGCCAGCAGCCCAGGATTGAGCGGGGATAACACCGGGGAGCTGTTTTTT. This translates into CASSPGLSGDNTGELFF.

This chain links TRBV5-4 with TRBJ1-1; 7 bases are shared with TRBD1. The CDR3 has 14 residues. V shed 4 bases and J 4 bases; nucleotides not matched to a gene: 7. Germline-derived CDR1 and CDR2 are SGHNT and YYREEE (reference sequence). The CDR3 region is CASSGRGLGTEAFF. The CDR3 DNA reads as TGTGCCAGCAGCGGTAGGGGGCTCGGCACTGAAGCTTTCTTT.

V gene TRBV23-1 combines with J gene TRBJ2-1; 7 positions match TRBD2. TRBV23-1 is assigned to the ORF class and has an uncertain function. J lost 0 bases, V lost 2 bases, and 10 bases had no gene match. The CDR3 is made up of 18 amino acids. The CDR3, as DNA: TGCGCCAGCAGTCAAGGGGGGGTAGGCAGCCTCTCCTACAATGAGCAGTTCTTC. It is translated as CASSQGGVGSLSYNEQFF.

V usage is TRBV6-6 and J usage is TRBJ1-2, with D tentatively TRBD1 (6 bases). V lost 4 bases and J 8 bases, leaving 17 bases between the germline ends. The V gene's germline CDR1 is MNHNY and CDR2 SVGAGI (reference sequence). The CDR3 has 14 residues. The CDR3 DNA sequence: TGTGCCAGCAGTTCTTACTCCCGGACAGACGGCTACACCTTC. This codes for CASSSYSRTDGYTF.

V gene TRBV7-6 combines with J gene TRBJ2-3; 10 nucleotides agree with TRBD1. The germline CDR1 and CDR2 sequences are SGHVS and FNYEAQ. The CDR3 extends over 17 amino acids. Trimming cost V 2 bases and J 3 bases; bases outside gene matches: 8. The CDR3 bases are TGTGCCAGCAGCTTACGACAGGGGGCTTTGGGGACAGATACGCAGTATTTT. This encodes CASSLRQGALGTDTQYF. Combining the CDR3 with reference TRBV7-6 and TRBJ2-3 gives the whole variable domain GAGVSQSPRYKVTKRGQDVALRCDPISGHVSLYWYRQALGQGPEFLTYFNYEAQQDKSGLPNDRFSAERPEGSISTLTIQRTEQRDSAMYRCASSLRQGALGTDTQYFGPGTRLTVL.

This chain joins TRBV19 and TRBJ2-1; TRBD2 matches at 13 bases. Germline V gene lookup returns CDR1 LNHDA and CDR2 SQIVND (reference sequence). The CDR3 extends over 16 amino acids. V lost 2 bases, J lost 9 bases, and 7 bases stayed unmatched. DNA for the CDR3: TGTGCCAGTAGTATACAACTAGCGGGGGGGCCGGCTGAGCAGTTCTTC. The encoded protein is CASSIQLAGGPAEQFF.

The rearrangement links TRBV5-4 to TRBJ2-5; 7 positions agree with TRBD2. Trimming at V came to 0 bases and at J to 7 bases, leaving 12 bases not matched to a gene. The CDR3 loop spans 16 amino acids. The germline gives CDR1 SGHNT, CDR2 YYREEE (reference sequence). This CDR3 reads CASSLGIVRGEGTQYF. In nucleotides, the CDR3 is TGTGCCAGCAGCTTGGGGATAGTCCGGGGGGAAGGGACCCAGTACTTC.

The V gene is TRBV10-1, the J gene TRBJ2-7; 8 positions agree with TRBD2. The CDR3 runs to 14 residues. Germline-derived CDR1 and CDR2 are WNHNN and SYGVQD (reference sequence). Trimming took 6 bases from V and 4 from J; bases not matched to a gene: 8. The CDR3 loop is CASRVPRGGYEQYF. DNA for the CDR3: TGCGCCAGCAGGGTCCCCCGGGGGGGATACGAGCAGTACTTC.

The V and J genes are TRBV6-4 and TRBJ1-1, with 9 positions matching TRBD1. V was pared by 6 bases and J by 1 base, with 6 bases of the junction left unmatched. CDR1 MRHNA and CDR2 SNTAGT come from the germline V gene. The CDR3 has 15 residues. The CDR3 loop is CASSPTQGANTEAFF. CDR3 coding DNA: TGTGCCAGCAGCCCCACACAGGGGGCGAACACTGAAGCTTTCTTT.

The genes are TRBV7-6 and TRBJ2-1, with D maybe TRBD2 (5 bases). There are 13 residues in the CDR3. The germline V gene has CDR1 SGHVS and CDR2 FNYEAQ. V was clipped by 5 bases and J by 4 bases, with 9 bases between them. DNA of the CDR3: TGTGCCAGCAGCCCCCCGGGATACAATGAGCAGTTCTTC. It specifies CASSPPGYNEQFF.

This clone was found once. The V call is TRBV12-2, the J call TRBJ1-4. TRBV12-2 is a known pseudogene. CDR3 size: 17 residues. This chain's CDR3 is CAFLEGLSTATNEKLFF. In DNA, the CDR3 is TGTGCATTCCTCGAGGGTCTTTCAACTGCAACTAATGAAAAACTGTTTTTT.

This chain links TRBV10-1 with TRBJ2-1, with 8 bases lining up with TRBD1. Trimming took 5 bases from V and 9 from J; bases not matched to a gene: 6. The CDR3 has 13 residues. Germline V gene sequence: CDR1 WNHNN, CDR2 SYGVQD (reference sequence). The CDR3 DNA is TGCGCCAGCAGTTCGGGACAGGACAGTGAGCAGTTCTTC. It codes for CASSSGQDSEQFF.